The present entry profiles one TCR beta chain with its context. What it binds is unknown. Germline V gives CDR1 LGHNA, CDR2 YNFKEQ. The CDR3 totals 19 residues. After removal of 0 bases from V and 8 bases from J, the junction contained 19 bases not matched to a gene. The data stem from a study of cytomegalovirus exposure and HLA in healthy donors. The study, taken as a whole, reports: In a later analysis, TCR beta V- and J-gene trimming showed a link to a missense DCLRE1C variant. Clonal expansion, a later analysis showed, was greater in HLA-associated TCR beta chains than in equally common others.

The study ran its PCR with 60 Vbeta and 13 Jbeta primers. Data came from immunoSEQ multiplex PCR; TCRdb stores just in-frame clones and leaves some out. In the table there are approximately 150,000 clones, about 75% of which are singletons. The chain is built from TRBV4-2 and TRBJ1-2, with 9 bases identical to TRBD1. This receptor was obtained from a male donor in good health and CMV-seronegative. Input material: PBMCs. The CDR3 spells CASSQDLSYTGGAPGGYTF. In nucleotides, the CDR3 is TGTGCCAGCAGCCAAGATCTGAGCTACACAGGGGGCGCGCCGGGAGGCTACACCTTC.